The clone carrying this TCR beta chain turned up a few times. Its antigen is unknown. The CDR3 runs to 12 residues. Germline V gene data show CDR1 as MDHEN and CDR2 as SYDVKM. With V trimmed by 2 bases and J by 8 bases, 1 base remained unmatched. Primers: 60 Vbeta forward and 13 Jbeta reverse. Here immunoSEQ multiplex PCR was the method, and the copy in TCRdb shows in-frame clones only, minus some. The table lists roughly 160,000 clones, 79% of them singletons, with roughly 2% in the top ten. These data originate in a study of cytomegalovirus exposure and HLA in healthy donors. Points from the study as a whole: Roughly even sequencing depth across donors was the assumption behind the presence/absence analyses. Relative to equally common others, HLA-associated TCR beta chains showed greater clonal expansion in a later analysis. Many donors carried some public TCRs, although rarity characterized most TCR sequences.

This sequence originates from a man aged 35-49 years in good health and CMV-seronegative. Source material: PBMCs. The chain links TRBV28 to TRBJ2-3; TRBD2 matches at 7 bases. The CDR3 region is CASSLTGGTQYF. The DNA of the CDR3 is TGTGCCAGCAGTTTAACGGGAGGTACGCAGTATTTT.